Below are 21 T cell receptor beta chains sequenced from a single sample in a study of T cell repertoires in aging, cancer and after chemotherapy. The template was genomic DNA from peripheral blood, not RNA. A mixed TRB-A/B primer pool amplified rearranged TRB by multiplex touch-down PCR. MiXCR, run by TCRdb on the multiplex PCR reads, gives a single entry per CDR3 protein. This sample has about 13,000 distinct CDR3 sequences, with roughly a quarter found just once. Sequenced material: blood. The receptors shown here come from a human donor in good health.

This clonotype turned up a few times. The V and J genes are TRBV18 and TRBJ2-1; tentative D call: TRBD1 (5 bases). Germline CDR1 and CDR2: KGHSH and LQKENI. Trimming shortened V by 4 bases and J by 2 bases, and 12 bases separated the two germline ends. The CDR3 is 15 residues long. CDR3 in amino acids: CASSLTAPPYNEQFF. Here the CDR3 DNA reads TGTGCCAGCTCACTGACAGCACCGCCCTACAATGAGCAGTTCTTC.

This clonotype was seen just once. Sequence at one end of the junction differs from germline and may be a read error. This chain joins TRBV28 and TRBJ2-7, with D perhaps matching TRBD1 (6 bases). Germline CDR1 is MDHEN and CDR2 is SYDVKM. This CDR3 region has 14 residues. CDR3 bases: TGTGCCGGCAGTTTCAGGACAGTTACATACGAGCAGTACTTC. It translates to CAGSFRTVTYEQYF.

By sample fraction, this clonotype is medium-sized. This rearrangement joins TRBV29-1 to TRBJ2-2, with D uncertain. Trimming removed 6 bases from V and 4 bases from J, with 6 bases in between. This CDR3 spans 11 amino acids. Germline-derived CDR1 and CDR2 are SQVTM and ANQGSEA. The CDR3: CSVKGTGELFF. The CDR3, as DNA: TGCAGCGTAAAGGGCACCGGGGAGCTGTTTTTT.

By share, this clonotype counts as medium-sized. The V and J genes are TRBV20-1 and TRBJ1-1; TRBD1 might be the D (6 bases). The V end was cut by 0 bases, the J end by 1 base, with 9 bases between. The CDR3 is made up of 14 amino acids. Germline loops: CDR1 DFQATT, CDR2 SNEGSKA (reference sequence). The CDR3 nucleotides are TGCAGTGCTAGAGATCCGGACAGGAACACTGAAGCTTTCTTT. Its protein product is CSARDPDRNTEAFF.

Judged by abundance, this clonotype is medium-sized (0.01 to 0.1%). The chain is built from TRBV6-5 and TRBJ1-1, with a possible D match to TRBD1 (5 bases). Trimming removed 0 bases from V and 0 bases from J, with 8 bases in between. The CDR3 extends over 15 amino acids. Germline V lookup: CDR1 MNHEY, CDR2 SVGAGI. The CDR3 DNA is TGTGCCAGCAGTTACTCGGACACCATGAACACTGAAGCTTTCTTT. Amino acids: CASSYSDTMNTEAFF.

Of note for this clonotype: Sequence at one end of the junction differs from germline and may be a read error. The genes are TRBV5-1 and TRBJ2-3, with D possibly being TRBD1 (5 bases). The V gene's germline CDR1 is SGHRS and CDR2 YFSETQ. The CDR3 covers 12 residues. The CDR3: CASREGADTQYF. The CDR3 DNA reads TGTGCCAGCAGGGAAGGGGCAGATACGCAGTATTTT.

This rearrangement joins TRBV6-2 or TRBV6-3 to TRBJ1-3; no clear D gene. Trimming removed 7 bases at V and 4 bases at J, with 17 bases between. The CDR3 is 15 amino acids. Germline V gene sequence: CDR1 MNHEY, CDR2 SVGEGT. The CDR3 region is CASIEAATLGNTIYF. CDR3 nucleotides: TGTGCCAGCATTGAGGCGGCTACCCTCGGAAACACCATATATTTT.

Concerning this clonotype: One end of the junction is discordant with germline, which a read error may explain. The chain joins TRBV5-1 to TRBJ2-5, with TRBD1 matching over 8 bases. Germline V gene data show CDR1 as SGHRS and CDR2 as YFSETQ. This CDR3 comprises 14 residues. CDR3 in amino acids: CASSQDRTGETQYF. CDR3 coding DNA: TGTGCCAGCAGCCAAGATCGGACAGGGGAGACCCAGTACTTC.

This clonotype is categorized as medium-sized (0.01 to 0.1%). As DNA, the CDR3 is TGTGCCAGCAGCTTAGCCGGGACAGGGGGCGTAGGAAACACCATATATTTT. It translates to CASSLAGTGGVGNTIYF. This chain uses TRBV7-2 with TRBJ1-3; 12 nucleotides line up with TRBD1. Germline values: CDR1 SGHTA, CDR2 FQGNSA. CDR3 length: 17 residues. V was pared by 0 bases and J by 4 bases, with 4 bases of the junction left unmatched.

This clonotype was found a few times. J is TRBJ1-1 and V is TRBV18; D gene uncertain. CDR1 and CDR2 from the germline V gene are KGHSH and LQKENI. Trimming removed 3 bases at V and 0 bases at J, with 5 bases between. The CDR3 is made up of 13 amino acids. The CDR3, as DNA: TGTGCCAGCTCACCCTCAGTGAACACTGAAGCTTTCTTT. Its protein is CASSPSVNTEAFF. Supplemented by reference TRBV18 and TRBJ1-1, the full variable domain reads NAGVMQNPRHLVRRRGQEARLRCSPMKGHSHVYWYRQLPEEGLKFMVYLQKENIIDESGMPKERFSAEFPKEGPSILRIQQVVRGDSAAYFCASSPSVNTEAFFGQGTRLTVV.

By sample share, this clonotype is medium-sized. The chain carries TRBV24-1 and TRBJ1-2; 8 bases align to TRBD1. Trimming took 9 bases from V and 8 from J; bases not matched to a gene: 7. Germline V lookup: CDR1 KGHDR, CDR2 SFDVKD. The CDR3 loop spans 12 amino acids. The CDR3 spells CATGDRLLGYTF. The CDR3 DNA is TGTGCCACCGGGGACAGGCTTCTGGGCTACACCTTC.

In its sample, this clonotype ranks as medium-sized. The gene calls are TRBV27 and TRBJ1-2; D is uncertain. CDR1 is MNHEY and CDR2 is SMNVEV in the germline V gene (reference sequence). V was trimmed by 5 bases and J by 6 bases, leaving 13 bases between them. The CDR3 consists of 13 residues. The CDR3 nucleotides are TGTGCCAGCAGTGACGGGCCCTTGAATGGCTACACCTTC. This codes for CASSDGPLNGYTF.

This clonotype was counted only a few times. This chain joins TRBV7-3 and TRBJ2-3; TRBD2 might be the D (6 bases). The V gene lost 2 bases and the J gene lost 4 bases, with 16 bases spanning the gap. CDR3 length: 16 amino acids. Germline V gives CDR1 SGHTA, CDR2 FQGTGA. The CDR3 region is CASSLAEGPASDTQYF. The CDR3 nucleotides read TGTGCCAGCAGCTTAGCGGAGGGTCCCGCATCAGATACGCAGTATTTT.

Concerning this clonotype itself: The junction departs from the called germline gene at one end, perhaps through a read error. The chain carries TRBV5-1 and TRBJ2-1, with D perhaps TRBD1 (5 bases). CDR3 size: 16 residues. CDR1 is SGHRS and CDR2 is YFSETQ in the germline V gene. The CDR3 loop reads CASRLEGAPGYNEQFF. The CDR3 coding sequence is TGCGCCAGCAGGTTGGAAGGGGCCCCGGGTTACAATGAGCAGTTCTTC.

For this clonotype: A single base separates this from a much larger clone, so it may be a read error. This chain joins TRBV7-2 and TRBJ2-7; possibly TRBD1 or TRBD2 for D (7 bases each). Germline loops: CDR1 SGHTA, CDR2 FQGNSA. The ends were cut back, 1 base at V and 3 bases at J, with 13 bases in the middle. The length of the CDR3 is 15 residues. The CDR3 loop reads CASSLEARGGYEQYV. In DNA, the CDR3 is TGTGCCAGCAGCTTAGAGGCCAGGGGGGGCTACGAGCAGTACGTC.

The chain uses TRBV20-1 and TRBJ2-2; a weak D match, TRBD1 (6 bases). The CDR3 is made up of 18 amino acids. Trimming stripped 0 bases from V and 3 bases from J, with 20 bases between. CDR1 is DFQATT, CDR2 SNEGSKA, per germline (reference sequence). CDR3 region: CSARELRDKGGYTGELFF. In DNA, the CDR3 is TGCAGTGCTAGAGAGCTTCGGGACAAGGGCGGGTACACCGGGGAGCTGTTTTTT.

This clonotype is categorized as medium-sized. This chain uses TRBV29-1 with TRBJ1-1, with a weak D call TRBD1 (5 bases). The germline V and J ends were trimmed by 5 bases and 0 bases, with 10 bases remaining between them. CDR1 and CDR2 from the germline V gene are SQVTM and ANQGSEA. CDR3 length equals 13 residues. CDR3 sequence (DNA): TGCAGCGTTCAACAGGCCCTGAACACTGAAGCTTTCTTT. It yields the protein CSVQQALNTEAFF.

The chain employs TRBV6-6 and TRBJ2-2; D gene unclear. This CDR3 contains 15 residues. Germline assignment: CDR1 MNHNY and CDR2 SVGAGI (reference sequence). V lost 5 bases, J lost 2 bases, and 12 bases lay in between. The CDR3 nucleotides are TGTGCCAGCAGTAGCCATCTGGGAAACACCGGGGAGCTGTTTTTT. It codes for CASSSHLGNTGELFF.

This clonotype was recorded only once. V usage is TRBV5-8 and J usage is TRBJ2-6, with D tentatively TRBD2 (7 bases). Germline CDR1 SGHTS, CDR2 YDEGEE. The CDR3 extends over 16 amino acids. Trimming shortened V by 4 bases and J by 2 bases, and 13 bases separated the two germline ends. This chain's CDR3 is CASSLTGRAGANVLTF. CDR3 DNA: TGTGCCAGCAGCCTCACAGGGAGGGCTGGGGCCAACGTCCTGACTTTC.

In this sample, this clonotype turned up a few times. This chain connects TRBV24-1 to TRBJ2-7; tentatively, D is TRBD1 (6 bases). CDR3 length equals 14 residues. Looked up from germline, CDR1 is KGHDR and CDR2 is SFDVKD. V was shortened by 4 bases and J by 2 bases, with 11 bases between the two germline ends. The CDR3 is CATSDPGHPYEQYF. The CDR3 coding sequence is TGTGCCACCAGTGACCCGGGACACCCCTACGAGCAGTACTTC.

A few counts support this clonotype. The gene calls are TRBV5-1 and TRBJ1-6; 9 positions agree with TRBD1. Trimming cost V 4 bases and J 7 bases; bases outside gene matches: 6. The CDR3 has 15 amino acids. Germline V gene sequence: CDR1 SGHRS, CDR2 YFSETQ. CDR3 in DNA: TGCGCCAGCAGCACCGGGACAGGGCCCAATTCACCCCTCCACTTT. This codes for CASSTGTGPNSPLHF.